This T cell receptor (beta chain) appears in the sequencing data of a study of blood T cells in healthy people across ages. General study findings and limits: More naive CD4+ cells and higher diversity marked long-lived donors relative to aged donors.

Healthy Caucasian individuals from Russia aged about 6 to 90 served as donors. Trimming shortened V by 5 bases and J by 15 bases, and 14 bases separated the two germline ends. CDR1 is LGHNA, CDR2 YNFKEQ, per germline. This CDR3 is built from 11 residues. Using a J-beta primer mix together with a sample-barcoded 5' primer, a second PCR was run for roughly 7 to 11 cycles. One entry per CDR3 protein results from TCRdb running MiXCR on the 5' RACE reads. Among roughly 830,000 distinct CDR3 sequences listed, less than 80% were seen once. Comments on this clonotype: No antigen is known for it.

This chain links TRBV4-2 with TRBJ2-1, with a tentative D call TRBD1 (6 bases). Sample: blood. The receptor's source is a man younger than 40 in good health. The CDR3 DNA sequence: TGTGCCAGCAGCGAGGGGGACCAGGGGTTCTTC. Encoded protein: CASSEGDQGFF.